These 29 T cell receptor beta chains were sequenced from one sample in a study of shared clonotypes between healthy human individuals. Sequencing was performed with immunoSEQ multiplex PCR; in TCRdb, only in-frame clones are kept and a portion is missing. The profile shows about 660,000 clones, 74% of them singletons. The source material was memory CD4+ T cells sorted from blood. Subset defined: CD45RA-negative fraction. The receptors stem from a woman younger than 45 in good health.

This clone was picked up a small number of times. The chain has TRBV28 and TRBJ2-7, with 11 bases that match TRBD2. The CDR3 has 15 residues. CDR1 and CDR2 (germline): MDHEN, SYDVKM. The J segment lost 0 bases and the V segment lost 7 bases, leaving 5 bases of the junction unmatched. In DNA form, the CDR3 reads TGTGCCAGCATAAAGACTAGCGGGAACTCCTACGAGCAGTACTTC. It translates to CASIKTSGNSYEQYF.

This chain joins TRBV19 and TRBJ1-5; no clear D gene. V lost 4 bases and J lost 5, with 15 bases in between. The length of the CDR3 is 15 residues. Germline V lookup: CDR1 LNHDA, CDR2 SQIVND (reference sequence). As DNA, the CDR3 is TGTGCCAGTAGTAATGGCCGCAGGAATCATCAGCCCCAGCATTTT. As protein: CASSNGRRNHQPQHF.

The chain has TRBV28 and TRBJ1-1; no firm D call. Germline V gives CDR1 MDHEN, CDR2 SYDVKM. The CDR3 has 14 amino acids. The V end lost 5 bases, the J end lost 5 bases, and 15 bases lay between the germline ends. The CDR3 nucleotides are TGTGCCAGCAGTCCCAATGGGTACGGAACTGAAGCTTTCTTT. It is translated as CASSPNGYGTEAFF.

V and J are TRBV4-2 and TRBJ2-7; possible D gene TRBD1, 5 bases. Trimming removed 0 bases from V and 2 bases from J, with 11 bases in between. Germline V gene lookup returns CDR1 LGHNA and CDR2 YNFKEQ. The CDR3 loop spans 15 amino acids. This CDR3 is CASSQDLRQTYEQYF. CDR3 DNA: TGTGCCAGCAGCCAAGACCTGAGACAGACCTACGAGCAGTACTTC.

V is TRBV7-9 and J is TRBJ1-2; D not certain. V lost 4 bases, J lost 5 bases, and 11 bases lay in between. The CDR3 runs 13 residues. Per the germline V gene, CDR1 is SEHNR and CDR2 is FQNEAQ (reference sequence). CDR3 sequence: CASSSPGGYGYTF. CDR3 coding DNA: TGTGCCAGCAGCTCCCCAGGAGGGTATGGCTACACCTTC.

This clone was recorded only once. This chain uses TRBV11-2 with TRBJ1-2, with D perhaps TRBD1 (5 bases). This CDR3 is built from 15 residues. Trimming pared 1 base from V and 4 bases from J, leaving 13 bases between. Germline CDR1 SGHAT, CDR2 FQNNGV. This CDR3 reads CASSLGGVTGYGYTF. The DNA of the CDR3 is TGTGCCAGCAGCTTAGGGGGGGTAACAGGCTATGGCTACACCTTC.

In regard to this clone: Distinct nucleotide sequences in the sample also encode this CDR3. The V and J genes are TRBV6-1 and TRBJ2-3, with 7 bases fitting TRBD2. The J segment lost 2 bases and the V segment lost 6 bases, leaving 5 bases of the junction unmatched. The germline V gene encodes CDR1 MNHNS and CDR2 SASEGT. The CDR3 runs 14 residues. CDR3 in amino acids: CASRGGGPTDTQYF. The CDR3 region has the DNA TGTGCCAGCAGGGGGGGAGGGCCCACAGATACGCAGTATTTT.

This clone was counted once. The CDR3 reads CASSLAPSGRDTGELFF. The CDR3, as DNA: TGCGCCAGCAGCTTGGCGCCTAGCGGGAGGGACACCGGGGAGCTGTTTTTT. V usage is TRBV5-1 and J usage is TRBJ2-2; 12 bases line up with TRBD2. V shed 0 bases, J shed 3 bases, and the junction held 3 bases outside the gene matches. The CDR3 is 17 residues long. Germline V CDR1 and CDR2: SGHRS, YFSETQ.

The chain has TRBV5-1 and TRBJ1-2; a weak D match, TRBD1 (6 bases). CDR1 and CDR2 from the germline V gene are SGHRS and YFSETQ. The CDR3 covers 14 residues. Trimming took 0 bases from V and 4 from J, leaving 10 bases between them. CDR3 in DNA: TGCGCCAGCAGCTTGGGGACAGATATCTATGGCTACACCTTC. This encodes CASSLGTDIYGYTF. The variable domain in full, with the rest retrieved from reference TRBV5-1 and TRBJ1-2, is KAGVTQTPRYLIKTRGQQVTLSCSPISGHRSVSWYQQTPGQGLQFLFEYFSETQRNKGNFPGRFSGRQFSNSRSEMNVSTLELGDSALYLCASSLGTDIYGYTFGSGTRLTVV.

This clone has just a few counts. The chain recombines TRBV7-9 with TRBJ2-1; 11 bases match TRBD2. CDR3 length equals 14 residues. The germline V gene encodes CDR1 SEHNR and CDR2 FQNEAQ (reference sequence). With 7 bases clipped from V and 9 bases from J, the junction kept 8 bases outside the gene matches. CDR3 coding DNA: TGTGCCAGCAAACTAGCGGGAGAGGTCGGTGAGCAGTTCTTC. Amino acid sequence: CASKLAGEVGEQFF.

The chain couples TRBV28 to TRBJ1-5; no reliable D call. Germline CDR1 and CDR2: MDHEN and SYDVKM. The CDR3 is 19 residues long. The V gene lost 2 bases and the J gene lost 7 bases, with 27 bases spanning the gap. The CDR3 spells CASSLRYKTLLERGQPQHF. As DNA, the CDR3 is TGTGCCAGCAGTTTACGATACAAGACACTACTCGAAAGAGGCCAGCCCCAGCATTTT.

The chain uses TRBV6-1 and TRBJ1-2, with 10 nucleotides matching TRBD1. CDR3 length equals 14 residues. V lost 3 bases, J lost 11 bases, and 9 bases stayed unmatched. Germline assignment: CDR1 MNHNS and CDR2 SASEGT. DNA for the CDR3: TGTGCCAGCAGTGAGCCCTCGGACAGGGGGTTGTACACCTTC. This encodes CASSEPSDRGLYTF.

The rearrangement joins TRBV28 to TRBJ2-3; no reliable D call. CDR3 length equals 15 residues. The germline V gene encodes CDR1 MDHEN and CDR2 SYDVKM. The V gene lost 2 bases and the J gene lost 2 bases, with 11 bases spanning the gap. CDR3 amino acids: CASSLVATTTDTQYF. For the CDR3, the DNA is TGTGCCAGCAGTTTAGTAGCTACCACCACAGATACGCAGTATTTT. Full variable domain (missing parts from reference TRBV28 and TRBJ2-3): DVKVTQSSRYLVKRTGEKVFLECVQDMDHENMFWYRQDPGLGLRLIYFSYDVKMKEKGDIPEGYSVSREKKERFSLILESASTNQTSMYLCASSLVATTTDTQYFGPGTRLTVL.

The chain combines TRBV4-1 with TRBJ2-3, with 8 positions matching TRBD1. This CDR3 has 15 amino acids. Per germline, CDR1 MGHRA and CDR2 YSYEKL. With V trimmed by 5 bases and J by 0 bases, 4 bases remained unmatched. CDR3 residues: CASSIRQGSTDTQYF. The CDR3 DNA is TGCGCCAGCAGCATAAGACAGGGGAGCACAGATACGCAGTATTTT.

The chain joins TRBV7-9 to TRBJ2-1, with D possibly matching TRBD2 (5 bases). V was clipped by 5 bases and J by 5 bases, with 10 bases between them. The CDR3 sequence is 13 residues long. Germline V CDR1 and CDR2: SEHNR, FQNEAQ (reference sequence). CDR3 in amino acids: CASSAGGNNEQFF. The CDR3 nucleotides read TGTGCCAGCAGCGCAGGAGGTAACAATGAGCAGTTCTTC.

The chain has TRBV6-5 and TRBJ2-5; no reliable D call. Trimming stripped 0 bases from V and 5 bases from J, with 10 bases between. Germline assignment: CDR1 MNHEY and CDR2 SVGAGI. The CDR3 extends over 14 amino acids. The CDR3 nucleotides read TGTGCCAGCAGTTACTCGTCCAGTGGGGAGACCCAGTACTTC. Protein: CASSYSSSGETQYF.

This clone was observed a handful of times. The chain carries TRBV27 and TRBJ1-5; D is ambiguous. V lost 3 bases to trimming and J lost 0 bases, with 6 bases between them. Looked up from germline, CDR1 is MNHEY and CDR2 is SMNVEV (reference sequence). CDR3 size: 14 residues. The CDR3, as DNA: TGTGCCAGCAGTTTGAGATATAGCAATCAGCCCCAGCATTTT. Protein product: CASSLRYSNQPQHF.

Note on this clone: The same CDR3 is also encoded by other DNA sequences in this sample. V is TRBV27 and J is TRBJ1-1, with 8 bases identical to TRBD1. Per the germline V gene, CDR1 is MNHEY and CDR2 is SMNVEV (reference sequence). V lost 2 bases, J lost 1 base, and 6 bases stayed unmatched. This CDR3 spans 16 amino acids. The CDR3 nucleotides read TGTGCCAGCAGTTTAGGTCAGGGGGCAAGGAACACTGAAGCTTTCTTT. Translating it yields CASSLGQGARNTEAFF.

The gene calls are TRBV28 and TRBJ1-4, with D possibly being TRBD1 (6 bases). This CDR3 is built from 14 residues. Trimming took off 4 bases at V and 7 bases at J, with 13 bases between the two ends. Per the germline V gene, CDR1 is MDHEN and CDR2 is SYDVKM. The CDR3 is CASSSGTLGEKLFF. In nucleotides, the CDR3 is TGTGCCAGCAGTTCCGGGACATTAGGTGAAAAACTGTTTTTT.

For the CDR3, the DNA is TGTGCCAGTAGTGTTGCCGGGACACAAAATGGCTACACCTTC. Protein sequence: CASSVAGTQNGYTF. The rearrangement joins TRBV19 to TRBJ1-2, with D possibly being TRBD1 (6 bases). Trimming took off 5 bases at V and 6 bases at J, with 16 bases between the two ends. The CDR3 loop spans 14 amino acids. Germline V gene sequence: CDR1 LNHDA, CDR2 SQIVND (reference sequence).

The genes are TRBV7-9 and TRBJ2-5; D gene uncertain. The V end lost 8 bases, the J end lost 5 bases, and 6 bases lay between the germline ends. The CDR3 loop spans 10 amino acids. Looked up from germline, CDR1 is SEHNR and CDR2 is FQNEAQ (reference sequence). The CDR3 loop is CASGRETQYF. CDR3 coding DNA: TGTGCCAGCGGTCGGGAGACCCAGTACTTC.

This sequence joins TRBV18 and TRBJ2-2; the D gene is possibly TRBD1 (5 bases). Germline V gene data show CDR1 as KGHSH and CDR2 as LQKENI. This CDR3 is 12 amino acids long. The V end was cut by 4 bases, the J end by 7 bases, with 7 bases between. The CDR3 region is CASSLDSGELFF. The CDR3 DNA is TGTGCCAGCTCACTTGACAGCGGGGAGCTGTTTTTT.

This clone was observed once. The chain's CDR3 is CASSDSSGLPYEQYF. In DNA form, the CDR3 reads TGTGCCAGCAGTGATTCTAGCGGGCTGCCTTACGAGCAGTACTTC. The rearrangement uses TRBV2 and TRBJ2-7; 8 bases are shared with TRBD2. Trimming removed 3 bases from V and 4 bases from J; junction bases left unmatched: 8. CDR3 length: 15 residues. Germline values: CDR1 SNHLY, CDR2 FYNNEI. Looking up the rest from reference TRBV2 and TRBJ2-7 gives the full variable domain: EPEVTQTPSHQVTQMGQEVILRCVPISNHLYFYWYRQILGQKVEFLVSFYNNEISEKSEIFDDQFSVERPDGSNFTLKIRSTKLEDSAMYFCASSDSSGLPYEQYFGPGTRLTVT.

In nucleotides, the CDR3 is TGTGCCACCCAGTTTCCGACAGGGGGCCTAGTAGAGACCCAGTACTTC. Translating gives CATQFPTGGLVETQYF. The J gene is TRBJ2-5, the V gene TRBV28; 10 nucleotides match TRBD1. With 10 bases clipped from V and 4 bases from J, the junction kept 15 bases outside the gene matches. This CDR3 has 16 residues. CDR1 and CDR2 from the germline V gene are MDHEN and SYDVKM.

Comments on this clone: The sample carries other DNA sequences with the same CDR3. This rearrangement joins TRBV7-9 to TRBJ2-2; 7 bases agree with TRBD1. This CDR3 is 14 amino acids long. Germline CDR1 SEHNR, CDR2 FQNEAQ (reference sequence). Unmatched junction bases numbered 3, after V lost 2 bases and J lost 6 bases. The chain's CDR3 is CASSLRQGAGELFF. The CDR3 bases are TGTGCCAGCAGCTTAAGGCAGGGGGCCGGGGAGCTGTTTTTT.

V usage is TRBV29-1 and J usage is TRBJ2-7; 9 bases agree with TRBD2. Germline assignment: CDR1 SQVTM and CDR2 ANQGSEA. J lost 3 bases, V lost 6 bases, and 9 bases had no gene match. CDR3 length: 14 amino acids. The CDR3 DNA sequence: TGCAGCGTCATTCCCGGGACTAGCAGCTACGAGCAGTACTTC. The encoded protein is CSVIPGTSSYEQYF.

This chain links TRBV28 with TRBJ1-2; the match to TRBD1 covers 8 bases. CDR3 length: 14 residues. The germline V gene has CDR1 MDHEN and CDR2 SYDVKM. The V gene end was trimmed by 6 bases and the J gene end by 3 bases; junction bases not matched to a gene: 6. The CDR3 protein is CASRDRGAYYGYTF. CDR3 in DNA: TGTGCCAGCAGAGACAGGGGCGCTTACTATGGCTACACCTTC.

This clone was counted once. The chain employs TRBV28 and TRBJ2-2; 8 bases agree with TRBD2. The CDR3 runs to 17 residues. Per the germline V gene, CDR1 is MDHEN and CDR2 is SYDVKM. The V and J ends lost 7 bases and 2 bases, in that order; junction bases with no gene match: 12. In DNA, the CDR3 is TGTGCCAGCAAAGGGGACACTAGCGGAACTAACACCGGGGAGCTGTTTTTT. Protein: CASKGDTSGTNTGELFF.

The chain carries TRBV18 and TRBJ2-1; possible D gene TRBD2, 5 bases. Germline V CDR1 and CDR2: KGHSH, LQKENI. The CDR3 length is 15 residues. V was clipped by 0 bases and J by 3 bases, with 9 bases between them. Written as DNA, the CDR3 is TGTGCCAGCTCACCACCTCAAGGACTCTACAATGAGCAGTTCTTC. It codes for CASSPPQGLYNEQFF.